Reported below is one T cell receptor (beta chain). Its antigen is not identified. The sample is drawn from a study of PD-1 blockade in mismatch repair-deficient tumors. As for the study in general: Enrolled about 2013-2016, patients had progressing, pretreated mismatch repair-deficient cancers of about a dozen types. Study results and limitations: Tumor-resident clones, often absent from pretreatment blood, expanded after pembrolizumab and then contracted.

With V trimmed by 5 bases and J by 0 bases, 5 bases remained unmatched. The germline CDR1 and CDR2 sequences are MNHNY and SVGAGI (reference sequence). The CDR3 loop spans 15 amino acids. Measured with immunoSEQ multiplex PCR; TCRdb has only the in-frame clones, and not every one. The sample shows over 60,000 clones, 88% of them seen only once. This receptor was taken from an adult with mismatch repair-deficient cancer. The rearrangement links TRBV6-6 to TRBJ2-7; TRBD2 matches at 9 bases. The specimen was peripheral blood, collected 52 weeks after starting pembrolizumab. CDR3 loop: CASSKRGLASYEQYF. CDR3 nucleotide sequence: TGTGCCAGCAGTAAACGGGGACTAGCCTCCTACGAGCAGTACTTC.